This T cell receptor beta chain was captured in a study of technical replicates of blood from a handful of donors. The method was immunoSEQ multiplex PCR; TCRdb's version includes in-frame clones alone and lacks a portion of them. The sample has 53,000 or so clones, roughly 93% seen once. The trim removed 5 bases at V and 7 bases at J, leaving 6 bases unmatched. Germline lookup yields CDR1 SQVTM and CDR2 ANQGSEA. The CDR3 runs 14 residues. Sample: PBMCs. V is TRBV29-1 and J is TRBJ1-4; 11 bases align to TRBD1. The clonotype comes from a human donor in good health. Some clones in this sample may be carry-over from other donors' samples. CDR3 in amino acids: CSVRRDRGSEKLFF. In DNA form, the CDR3 reads TGCAGCGTTCGCCGGGACAGGGGGAGTGAAAAACTGTTTTTT.